A selection of T cell receptor beta chains follows, all from one sample in a study of control samples from healthy donors and cancer patients. Some clones are missing from TCRdb's copy, which holds only in-frame ones; the method was immunoSEQ multiplex PCR. The table has fewer than 120,000 clones, around 87% seen once. Material for sequencing was PBMCs. The receptors shown here come from a woman aged 55-70 years with lung cancer. Each CDR3 is given with its conserved first and last residue. The D gene is left open where the match is weak. Only some rows state a clone size, as once, few, many or a class for expanded clones.

15,TRBV9,-,-,TRBJ2-7,CASSVDGSYLYEQYF,TGTGCCAGCAGCGTAGATGGTAGCTATTTGTACGAGCAGTACTTC
16,TRBV5-1,-,TRBD1,TRBJ1-2,CASSLDRGNENYGYTF,TGCGCCAGCAGCTTAGACAGGGGCAACGAAAACTATGGCTACACCTTC
17,TRBV4-2,-,-,TRBJ1-4,CASSQESLIATNEKLFF,TGTGCCAGCAGCCAAGAATCTCTAATTGCAACTAATGAAAAACTGTTTTTT
15,TRBV6-5,-,-,TRBJ1-2,CASSSRRTVNYGYTF,TGTGCCAGCAGTTCCCGAAGGACGGTGAACTATGGCTACACCTTC
15,TRBV12-5,-,TRBD1,TRBJ1-1,CASAPQGAMNTEAFF,TGTGCTAGTGCCCCTCAGGGGGCTATGAACACTGAAGCTTTCTTT
12,TRBV25-1,-,TRBD1,TRBJ2-7,CATQQGSYEQYF,TGTGCCACTCAACAGGGGTCCTACGAGCAGTACTTC
16,TRBV3-1/TRBV3-2,-,TRBD2,TRBJ2-7,CASSQAPGLAEYEQYF,TGTGCCAGCAGCCAAGCCCCGGGACTAGCGGAGTACGAGCAGTACTTC
13,TRBV5-1,-,-,TRBJ2-2,CASSLGSTGELFF,TGCGCCAGCAGTTTAGGGAGCACCGGGGAGCTGTTTTTT
15,TRBV27,-,-,TRBJ2-7,CASSLGAGWRYEQYF,TGTGCCAGCAGTCTAGGAGCGGGTTGGCGCTACGAGCAGTACTTC
16,TRBV6-1,-,TRBD2,TRBJ2-4,CASSEGLAGGKNIQYF,TGTGCCAGCAGTGAAGGACTAGCGGGGGGGAAAAACATTCAGTACTTC
14,TRBV3-1/TRBV3-2,-,-,TRBJ2-4,CASSTRDAKNIQYF,TGTGCCAGCAGCACCCGGGACGCAAAAAACATTCAGTACTTC
16,TRBV13,-,-,TRBJ1-1,CASSLGGQHPNTEAFF,TGTGCCAGCAGCTTAGGCGGACAACACCCGAACACTGAAGCTTTCTTT
15,TRBV5-4,-,-,TRBJ2-3,CASSSGAASTDTQYF,TGTGCCAGCAGCTCCGGAGCAGCTAGCACAGATACGCAGTATTTT
16,TRBV28,once,-,TRBJ2-5,CASSSQGLAPQETQYF,TGTGCCAGCAGTTCCCAGGGACTGGCGCCACAAGAGACCCAGTACTTC
15,TRBV19,-,-,TRBJ1-3,CASSSRGLSGNTIYF,TGTGCCAGCAGCTCAAGGGGCCTCTCTGGAAACACCATATATTTT
15,TRBV6-5,-,-,TRBJ1-6,CASHTGFGYNSPLHF,TGTGCCAGCCATACAGGGTTTGGGTATAATTCACCCCTCCACTTT
15,TRBV5-1,-,-,TRBJ1-6,CASSLAGPLNSPLHF,TGCGCCAGCAGCTTGGCGGGACCCCTTAATTCACCCCTCCACTTT
14,TRBV4-1,-,-,TRBJ1-2,CASSQVRGPPGYTF,TGCGCCAGCAGCCAAGTCAGGGGCCCCCCCGGCTACACCTTC
15,TRBV29-1,-,TRBD2,TRBJ2-3,CSVRPELALSDTQYF,TGCAGCGTCCGTCCGGAACTAGCGCTTTCAGATACGCAGTATTTT
12,TRBV3-1/TRBV3-2,-,-,TRBJ2-7,CASSLRGNEQYF,TGTGCCAGCAGCCTTAGGGGAAACGAGCAGTACTTC
11,TRBV20-1,-,-,TRBJ1-1,CSARGGTEAFF,TGCAGTGCTAGGGGGGGAACTGAAGCTTTCTTT
13,TRBV29-1,-,TRBD1,TRBJ1-1,CSVEGQGRTEAFF,TGCAGCGTTGAGGGACAGGGGCGCACTGAAGCTTTCTTT
17,TRBV18,few,TRBD1,TRBJ1-3,CASSPPAGQGAGNTIYF,TGTGCCAGCTCACCCCCCGCCGGACAGGGGGCTGGAAACACCATATATTTT
13,TRBV11-3,-,-,TRBJ1-1,CASSLGMNTEAFF,TGTGCCAGCAGCTTAGGCATGAACACTGAAGCTTTCTTT
18,TRBV15,-,TRBD1,TRBJ1-1,CATSRDSVQGDWDTEAFF,TGTGCCACCAGCAGAGATTCAGTCCAGGGGGACTGGGACACTGAAGCTTTCTTT
17,TRBV24-1,-,-,TRBJ2-2,CATAIGASNTWPGELFF,TGTGCCACCGCCATCGGGGCTTCCAACACGTGGCCCGGGGAGCTGTTTTTT
14,TRBV6-6,-,-,TRBJ2-1,CAGRDKAIYNEQFF,TGTGCCGGCAGGGACAAGGCTATTTACAATGAGCAGTTCTTC
16,TRBV9,-,-,TRBJ1-1,CASSVGGGGGHSEAFF,TGTGCCAGCAGCGTAGGAGGGGGAGGTGGTCACTCTGAAGCTTTCTTT
17,TRBV9,-,-,TRBJ2-5,CASSVAGRLRGSETQYF,TGTGCCAGCAGCGTAGCGGGCCGCCTCAGGGGTTCGGAGACCCAGTACTTC
15,TRBV7-9,-,-,TRBJ1-3,CASSLTASSGNTIYF,TGTGCCAGCAGCTTAACGGCCTCTTCTGGAAACACCATATATTTT
13,TRBV3-1/TRBV3-2,-,-,TRBJ1-1,CASAHRGSTEAFF,TGTGCCAGCGCACATAGAGGGAGCACTGAAGCTTTCTTT
15,TRBV28,-,TRBD1,TRBJ1-2,CASISGQGADYGYTF,TGTGCCAGCATCTCGGGGCAGGGGGCAGACTATGGCTACACCTTC
13,TRBV9,few,-,TRBJ1-1,CASSASTETEAFF,TGTGCCAGCAGCGCATCAACAGAAACTGAAGCTTTCTTT
13,TRBV7-3,-,-,TRBJ2-5,CASSVGVQETQYF,TGTGCCAGCAGCGTCGGGGTCCAAGAGACCCAGTACTTC
11,TRBV7-3,-,-,TRBJ2-1,CASSDETAQFF,TGTGCCAGCAGTGACGAGACCGCACAGTTCTTC